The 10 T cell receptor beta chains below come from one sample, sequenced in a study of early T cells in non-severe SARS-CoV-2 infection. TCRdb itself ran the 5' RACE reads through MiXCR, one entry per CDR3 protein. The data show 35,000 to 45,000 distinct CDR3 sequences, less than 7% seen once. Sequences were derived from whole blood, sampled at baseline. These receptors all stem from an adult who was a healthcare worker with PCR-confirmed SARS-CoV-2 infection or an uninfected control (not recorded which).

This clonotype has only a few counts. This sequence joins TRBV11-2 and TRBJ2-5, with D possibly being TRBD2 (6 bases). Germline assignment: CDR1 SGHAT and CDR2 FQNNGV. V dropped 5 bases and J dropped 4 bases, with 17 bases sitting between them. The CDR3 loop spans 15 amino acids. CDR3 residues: CASSVSGDGGETQYF. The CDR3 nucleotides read TGTGCCAGCAGCGTTAGCGGAGATGGGGGAGAGACCCAGTACTTC. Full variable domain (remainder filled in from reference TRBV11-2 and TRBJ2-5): EAGVAQSPRYKIIEKRQSVAFWCNPISGHATLYWYQQILGQGPKLLIQFQNNGVVDDSQLPKDRFSAERLKGVDSTLKIQPAKLEDSAVYLCASSVSGDGGETQYFGPGTRLLVL.

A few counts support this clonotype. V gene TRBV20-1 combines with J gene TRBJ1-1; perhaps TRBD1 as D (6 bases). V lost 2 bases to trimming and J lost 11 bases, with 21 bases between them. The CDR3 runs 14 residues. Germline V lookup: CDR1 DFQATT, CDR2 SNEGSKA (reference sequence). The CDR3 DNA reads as TGCAGTGCTAGACCAATCGGGACAAGGATGGGGGCTTTCTTT. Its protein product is CSARPIGTRMGAFF.

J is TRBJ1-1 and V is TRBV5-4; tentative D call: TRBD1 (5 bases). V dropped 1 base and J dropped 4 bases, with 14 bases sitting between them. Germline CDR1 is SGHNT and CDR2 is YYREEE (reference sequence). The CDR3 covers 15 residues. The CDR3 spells CASSLRMAGPTEAFF. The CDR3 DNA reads TGTGCCAGCAGCTTGAGAATGGCGGGACCCACTGAAGCTTTCTTT.

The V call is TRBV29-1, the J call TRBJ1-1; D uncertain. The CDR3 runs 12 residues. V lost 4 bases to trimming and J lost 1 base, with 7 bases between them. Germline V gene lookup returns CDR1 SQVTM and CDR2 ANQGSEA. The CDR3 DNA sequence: TGCAGCGTTGGACCAGGGAACACTGAAGCTTTCTTT. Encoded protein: CSVGPGNTEAFF.

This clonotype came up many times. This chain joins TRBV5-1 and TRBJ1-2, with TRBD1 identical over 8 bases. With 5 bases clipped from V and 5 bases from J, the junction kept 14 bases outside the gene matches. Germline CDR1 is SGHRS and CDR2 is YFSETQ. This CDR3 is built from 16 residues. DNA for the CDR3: TGCGCCAGCAGTCATGGACAGGGTCGAATAGATTATGGCTACACCTTC. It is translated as CASSHGQGRIDYGYTF.

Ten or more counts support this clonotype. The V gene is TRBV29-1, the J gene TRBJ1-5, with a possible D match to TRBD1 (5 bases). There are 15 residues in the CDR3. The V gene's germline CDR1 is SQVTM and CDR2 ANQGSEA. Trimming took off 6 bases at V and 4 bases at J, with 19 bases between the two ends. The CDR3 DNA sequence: TGCAGCGTGCGGGACGGGTTCTTGGGTAATCAGCCCCAGCATTTT. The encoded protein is CSVRDGFLGNQPQHF. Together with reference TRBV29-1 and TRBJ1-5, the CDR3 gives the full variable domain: SAVISQKPSRDICQRGTSLTIQCQVDSQVTMMFWYRQQPGQSLTLIATANQGSEATYESGFVIDKFPISRPNLTFSTLTVSNMSPEDSSIYLCSVRDGFLGNQPQHFGDGTRLSIL.

This CDR3 is CASSRQGLDQYF. The DNA for the CDR3 is TGTGCCAGCAGCCGACAGGGATTAGACCAGTACTTC. The chain employs TRBV3-1 and TRBJ2-5; the match to TRBD1 covers 7 bases. Per germline, CDR1 LGHDT and CDR2 YNNKEL (reference sequence). This CDR3 region has 12 residues. V trimming: 4 bases; J trimming: 10 bases; junction bases outside the gene matches: 6.

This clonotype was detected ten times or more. The CDR3 DNA reads as TGTGCCAGCAGCTTAGATAACGGACTCTACGAGCAGTACTTC. Translation gives CASSLDNGLYEQYF. V usage is TRBV7-2 and J usage is TRBJ2-7; possibly TRBD2 for D (5 bases). Between the trimmed V and J ends, which lost 1 base and 3 bases, there was a span of 10 bases. Germline lookup yields CDR1 SGHTA and CDR2 FQGNSA. The CDR3 loop spans 14 amino acids.

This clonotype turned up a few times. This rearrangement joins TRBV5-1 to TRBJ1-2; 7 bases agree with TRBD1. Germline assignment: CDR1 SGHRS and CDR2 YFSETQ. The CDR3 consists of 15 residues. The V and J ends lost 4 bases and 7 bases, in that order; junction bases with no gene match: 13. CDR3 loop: CASSPAFRDSSGYTF. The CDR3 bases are TGCGCCAGCAGCCCCGCGTTCCGGGACAGCTCTGGCTACACCTTC.

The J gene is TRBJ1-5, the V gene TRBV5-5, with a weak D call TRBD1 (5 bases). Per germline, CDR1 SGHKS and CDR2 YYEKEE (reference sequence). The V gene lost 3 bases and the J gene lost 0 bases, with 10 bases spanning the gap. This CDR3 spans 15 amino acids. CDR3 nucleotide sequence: TGTGCCAGCAGCTCCCGGACAAATAGCAATCAGCCCCAGCATTTT. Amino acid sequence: CASSSRTNSNQPQHF.